The rows below give T cell receptor beta chains drawn from one sample of a study of shared clonotypes between healthy human individuals. Clones were read by immunoSEQ multiplex PCR, and TCRdb kept only the in-frame ones, dropping some. In the table there are 2 million to 2.5 million clones, around 92% of which are singletons. The sample comprised naive CD4+ T cells from PBMCs. These receptor sequences come from a man aged 18 to 30 in good health. Some clones in this sample may be carry-over from other donors' samples. The CDR3 runs from the conserved cysteine through the conserved F or W. The D gene is left open where the match is weak. The size of a clone is reported for some rows only, either as once, few or many, or as a class for expanded clones.

cdr3_nt	cdr3_aa	clone_size	j_call	d_call	v_call
TGTGCCAGCTCACCACTCAAGGCGACCTCCAAAAACATTCAGTACTTC	CASSPLKATSKNIQYF	.	TRBJ2-4	.	TRBV18
TGTGCCAGCACGCTGGGGGCGACTGGCACAGATACGCAGTATTTT	CASTLGATGTDTQYF	once	TRBJ2-3	.	TRBV7-3
TGTGCCAGCAGCTTGGCCTTGGGTCCCAACGATGAGCAGTTCTTC	CASSLALGPNDEQFF	.	TRBJ2-1	.	TRBV5-4
TGTGCCGCAGGGGGCGAAGCTTTCTTT	CAAGGEAFF	.	TRBJ1-1	TRBD1	TRBV19
TGTGCCAGCAGAGATGGACAGGGGGTCACTGAAGCTTTCTTT	CASRDGQGVTEAFF	.	TRBJ1-1	TRBD1	TRBV28
TGTGCCAGCAGGACAGGGGGTAGGGATACGCAGTATTTT	CASRTGGRDTQYF	.	TRBJ2-3	TRBD1	TRBV2
TGTGCCAGCAGCCCCCGTAACATTCAGTACTTC	CASSPRNIQYF	once	TRBJ2-4	.	TRBV28
TGTGCCGTCGGACGGGCAGACGTTAATGAAAAACTGTTTTTT	CAVGRADVNEKLFF	.	TRBJ1-4	.	TRBV4-2
TGTGCCAGCAGCTTAACCCGAACCCTGTCGGATGAGCAGTTCTTC	CASSLTRTLSDEQFF	.	TRBJ2-1	.	TRBV5-4
TGTGCCAGCAGTCCCTCGAGTGCTGCCATTAACTATGGCTACACCTTC	CASSPSSAAINYGYTF	.	TRBJ1-2	.	TRBV28
TGTGCCAGCTCACCAGACGGCTACACTGAAGCTTTCTTT	CASSPDGYTEAFF	.	TRBJ1-1	.	TRBV18
TGTGCCAGCAGCTTAACTTCCAGGGGGGATGGCTACACCTTC	CASSLTSRGDGYTF	.	TRBJ1-2	TRBD1	TRBV7-3
TGTGCCAGCAGCCGTTCCAGGCTTAACTATGGCTACACCTTC	CASSRSRLNYGYTF	.	TRBJ1-2	.	TRBV7-9
TGTGCCAGCAGTCCGGGACAGGGAGACTATGGCTACACCTTC	CASSPGQGDYGYTF	.	TRBJ1-2	TRBD1	TRBV6-1
TGTGCCAGCAGTTCGCGGGTAGCCGCCCAGAGGACAGATACGCAGTATTTT	CASSSRVAAQRTDTQYF	.	TRBJ2-3	.	TRBV28
TGTGCCAGCAGCAAATGGAGGGGTCGGCGGTACGAGCAGTACTTC	CASSKWRGRRYEQYF	.	TRBJ2-7	.	TRBV21-1
TGCGCCAGCAGCCAAGATCGGTTCCGTCCTAGCGGGAGGGGGGATGAGCAGTTCTTC	CASSQDRFRPSGRGDEQFF	.	TRBJ2-1	TRBD2	TRBV4-1
TGTGCCAGTAGAAGCGGGACGAGCGAGCAGTACTTC	CASRSGTSEQYF	.	TRBJ2-7	TRBD2	TRBV28
TGTGCCAGCACCCGGACAGGGATGGCTAGCGGATCCTACGAGCAGTACTTC	CASTRTGMASGSYEQYF	.	TRBJ2-7	.	TRBV27
TGTGCCAGCAGCTATTACCGACTGCTACGAGTACGACTTGATTACTACGAGCAGTACTTC	CASSYYRLLRVRLDYYEQYF	.	TRBJ2-7	.	TRBV9
TGCAGCGGGGGAGGGACTAGCGGGAGGGAGGACATTCAGTACTTC	CSGGGTSGREDIQYF	.	TRBJ2-4	TRBD2	TRBV29-1
TGCGCCAGCAGCCCCCTGACTAGCTCCCAGGAGACCCAGTACTTC	CASSPLTSSQETQYF	.	TRBJ2-5	TRBD2	TRBV5-1
TGTGCCAGCAGTCAGGGACTGGGGTGGGGCTACACCTTC	CASSQGLGWGYTF	.	TRBJ1-2	.	TRBV28
TGTGCCAGCAGTACGCAGGGGGCTAGCACAGATACGCAGTATTTT	CASSTQGASTDTQYF	.	TRBJ2-3	TRBD1	TRBV28
TGTGCCAGCAGCTTAGTAGTACTAGCGGGAGACGGGTACGAGCAGTACTTC	CASSLVVLAGDGYEQYF	.	TRBJ2-7	TRBD2	TRBV7-9
TGTGCCAGCAGCGGTGGCCCCTCCTACGAGCAGTACTTC	CASSGGPSYEQYF	.	TRBJ2-7	.	TRBV7-3
TGTGCCAGCAGCCTACCGGGGGGGCTTTGGCAGCCCCAGCATTTT	CASSLPGGLWQPQHF	.	TRBJ1-5	.	TRBV11-3
TGTGCCAGCAGATTACTAAGCAATGAGCAGTTCTTC	CASRLLSNEQFF	.	TRBJ2-1	.	TRBV28
TGTGCCAGCAGCCGATACCTGGGGGCGGAAGAGACCCAGTACTTC	CASSRYLGAEETQYF	.	TRBJ2-5	.	TRBV11-2
TGTGCCAGCAGTGCGACATATCAGCCCCAGCATTTT	CASSATYQPQHF	few	TRBJ1-5	.	TRBV2
TGTGCCAGCAGCTTGGACAGGGTTTGGGATGGCTACACCTTC	CASSLDRVWDGYTF	few	TRBJ1-2	TRBD1	TRBV7-9
TGTGCCAGCAGGGGCACAGGATCTGGAAACACCATATATTTT	CASRGTGSGNTIYF	.	TRBJ1-3	.	TRBV9
TGTGCCAGCAGTGACTTATTCATGGGACAGGGTGGAGAGACCCAGTACTTC	CASSDLFMGQGGETQYF	once	TRBJ2-5	TRBD1	TRBV28
TGTGCCAGCAGCTTAACCGGGACAGCCCGACCTGAAGCTTTCTTT	CASSLTGTARPEAFF	.	TRBJ1-1	TRBD1	TRBV13
TGTGCCAGCAGGAGGATAGCTAGCGGGATATACGAGCAGTACTTC	CASRRIASGIYEQYF	.	TRBJ2-7	TRBD2	TRBV2
TGCGCCAGCAGCCGCGAGGGGGGTAATAATTCACCCCTCCACTTT	CASSREGGNNSPLHF	.	TRBJ1-6	.	TRBV5-1
TGTGCCAGCAGCTCGCCCCGGTCTGGCTACACCTTC	CASSSPRSGYTF	.	TRBJ1-2	.	TRBV7-8
TGTGCCAGCAGCTTAACGTTTAGCCAGGGCAACACCGGGGAGCTGTTTTTT	CASSLTFSQGNTGELFF	.	TRBJ2-2	.	TRBV7-9
TGTGCCAGCAGCGGCCAGCGCGAAGCCTACAATGAGCAGTTCTTC	CASSGQREAYNEQFF	.	TRBJ2-1	.	TRBV11-2
TGTGCCAGCAGGCGGACAGGGCGTCTTGCTAATGAAAAACTGTTTTTT	CASRRTGRLANEKLFF	.	TRBJ1-4	TRBD1	TRBV7-2
TGTGCCAGCAGCCCTGAGGGGGTGCTGGCCTACAATGAGCAGTTCTTC	CASSPEGVLAYNEQFF	.	TRBJ2-1	.	TRBV4-2
TGTGCCAGTAGCAACGGACAGGTAAAGAACACTGAAGCTTTCTTT	CASSNGQVKNTEAFF	.	TRBJ1-1	TRBD1	TRBV19
TGCGCCAGCAGCCAGGCGCCAGGGGGCTTGGGGGCTTTCTTT	CASSQAPGGLGAFF	.	TRBJ1-1	TRBD1	TRBV5-1
TGTGCCAGCTCCCAAGGACAGGAGATTACCTATGGCTACACCTTC	CASSQGQEITYGYTF	.	TRBJ1-2	TRBD1	TRBV18
TGTGCCAGTAGTCCATGGGGATTTCTGGGGAGACACTCCTACGAGCAGTACTTC	CASSPWGFLGRHSYEQYF	.	TRBJ2-7	.	TRBV19
TGTGCCTGGAGAGGAGGGGGGGACACCGGGGAGCTGTTTTTT	CAWRGGGDTGELFF	.	TRBJ2-2	.	TRBV30
TGTGCCTGGAGTCGGGCCCTCTCTGGAAACACCATATATTTT	CAWSRALSGNTIYF	.	TRBJ1-3	.	TRBV30
TGTGCCATCAGTGAAAGTCTAGGGCGTCAGCCCCAGCATTTT	CAISESLGRQPQHF	few	TRBJ1-5	.	TRBV10-3
TGTGCCAGCTCACCGGGACGACAGAGTGGGAAAAACATTCAGTACTTC	CASSPGRQSGKNIQYF	.	TRBJ2-4	.	TRBV18
TGCGCCAGCAGTGAGTCGACGCGGGGGCCCAGCTTCTACGAGCAGTACTTC	CASSESTRGPSFYEQYF	.	TRBJ2-7	.	TRBV10-1
TGTGCCAGCAGAATTTTCGGACAGGGCTACGAGCAGTACTTC	CASRIFGQGYEQYF	.	TRBJ2-7	TRBD1	TRBV28
TGCGCCAGCAACTACCTTGCGGGAGGCAACACCGGGGAGCTGTTTTTT	CASNYLAGGNTGELFF	.	TRBJ2-2	TRBD2	TRBV5-1
TGTGCCAGCAGCGTAGCAGATTCTCCCTACGAGCAGTACTTC	CASSVADSPYEQYF	.	TRBJ2-7	.	TRBV9
TGTGCCAGCAGTCACTACACTAGCGGCTCCTACAATGAGCAGTTCTTC	CASSHYTSGSYNEQFF	.	TRBJ2-1	TRBD2	TRBV28
TGTGCCAGCAGCTGGGGGCGGCGTGAAGCTTTCTTT	CASSWGRREAFF	once	TRBJ1-1	.	TRBV5-8
TGTGCCAGCAGTCTCACTCGGGAAGCCCCTAACTATGGCTACACCTTC	CASSLTREAPNYGYTF	.	TRBJ1-2	.	TRBV27
TGTGCCAGTAGTCCTCCGGGGGAAAAACTGTTTTTT	CASSPPGEKLFF	.	TRBJ1-4	.	TRBV19
TGTGCCATCAGTGATGCGGCCTCAGCAAGGAGGGAGCCCCAGCATTTT	CAISDAASARREPQHF	.	TRBJ1-5	.	TRBV10-3